Included here is one TCR beta chain sequence, with context. The antigen is unknown. The CDR3 has 15 amino acids. Germline assignment: CDR1 MNHEY and CDR2 SVGAGI. Losses at the gene ends were 10 bases for V and 1 base for J; bases not matched to a gene: 9. This table comes from immunoSEQ multiplex PCR, and its TCRdb copy is limited to in-frame clones, with some not included. The sample carries roughly 110,000 clones, approximately 94% recorded once. This specimen comes from a study of graft-versus-host responses after intestinal transplantation. The TCR originated in a human donor who was the organ donor for an intestinal transplant. Sequencing used unstimulated CD4+ T cells sorted from spleen or lymph node cells, obtained before transplant. The rearrangement joins TRBV6-5 to TRBJ2-5, with 10 bases that match TRBD1. CDR3 sequence (DNA): TGTGCCACCCATCCCGGGACAGGGGTCCAAGAGACCCAGTACTTC. The encoded protein is CATHPGTGVQETQYF.